A selection of T cell receptor beta chains follows, all from one sample in a study of T cell clones after liver transplantation. Sequenced by immunoSEQ multiplex PCR; TCRdb stores in-frame clones only, minus some. This table holds some 6,000 clones, about 80% found once. Sequencing was performed on CD8+ T cells from blood, taken 45 to 46 months after liver transplant. All receptors derive from a human patient who received a liver transplant. Some T cells may possibly be graft donor cells. The CDR3 runs from the conserved cysteine through the conserved F or W. The order of the fields is J gene, V gene, clone size, D gene, CDR3 DNA, CDR3 protein. D genes are given only for firm matches. Size values are once, few and many counts, or a class for expanded clones, and some rows have none.

>TRBJ2-6|TRBV19|.|.
TGTGCCAGTAGTGTGCACCTCTCTGGGGCCAACGTCCTGACTTTC
CASSVHLSGANVLTF
>TRBJ2-1|TRBV5-1|.|.
TGCGCCAGCTCTGGACGGGCCTACTACAATGAGCAGTTCTTC
CASSGRAYYNEQFF
>TRBJ1-1|TRBV27|once|.
TGTGCCAGCAGTTTATCGGTACAGTCTGAAGCTTTCTTT
CASSLSVQSEAFF
>TRBJ2-7|TRBV28|.|.
TGTGCCACCCAGTTTGGGGACGACTACGAGCAGTACTTC
CATQFGDDYEQYF
>TRBJ2-3|TRBV7-9|.|.
TGTGCCAGCAGCCCCCGACCAGATACGCAGTATTTT
CASSPRPDTQYF
>TRBJ2-3|TRBV27|.|.
TGTGCCAGCAGTTCCACCGGGCCTCGGGGCAAGCAGTATTTT
CASSSTGPRGKQYF
>TRBJ2-2|TRBV5-1|few|.
TGCGCCAGCAGCTTGGGACTAGACCCCTCGAACACCGGGGAGCTGTTTTTT
CASSLGLDPSNTGELFF
>TRBJ1-4|TRBV11-2|.|TRBD1
TGTGCCAGCAGCTACTCGCCGGGACAGTTGTTTTTT
CASSYSPGQLFF
>TRBJ1-5|TRBV5-1|.|.
TGCGCCAGCAGATTAGGGGTCCTAGGGGATCAGCCCCAGCATTTT
CASRLGVLGDQPQHF
>TRBJ2-7|TRBV5-1|.|TRBD1
TGCGCCAGCAGCTTGGGGACAGGGGGCAGGTACGAGCAGTACTTC
CASSLGTGGRYEQYF
>TRBJ2-1|TRBV4-3|.|.
TGCGCCAGCAGCCAAGTCGGCGGGAAAGGCAATGAGCAGTTCTTC
CASSQVGGKGNEQFF
>TRBJ1-5|TRBV28|.|.
TGTGCCGGCCGGACAGCATTGAGCAATCAGCCCCAGCATTTT
CAGRTALSNQPQHF
>TRBJ2-2|TRBV29-1|.|TRBD1
TGCAGCGTTGAAATATTCCCCAGGGGGAGCGGGGAGCTGTTTTTT
CSVEIFPRGSGELFF
>TRBJ2-2|TRBV28|few|TRBD2
TGTGCCAGCCGCTACCCCCCTAGCGGGAACACCGGGGAGCTGTTTTTT
CASRYPPSGNTGELFF
>TRBJ1-1|TRBV4-3|.|.
TGCGCCAGCAGCCAAGACGTGGGGGAAGAGGACACTGAAGCTTTCTTT
CASSQDVGEEDTEAFF
>TRBJ2-1|TRBV13|.|.
TGTGCCAGCAGCTTAGTGGCCAGAGAAGAGCAGTTCTTC
CASSLVAREEQFF
>TRBJ1-1|TRBV7-8|once|.
TGTGCCAGCAGCCCGGTTGATGTGAAGGAGAACACTGAAGCTTTCTTT
CASSPVDVKENTEAFF
>TRBJ2-1|TRBV30|few|.
TGTGCCTGGAGTGTCAACTCCTACAATGAGCAGTTCTTC
CAWSVNSYNEQFF
>TRBJ2-1|TRBV28|.|.
TGTGCCAGCAGTCCCCAAGAGATTTCCTACAATGAGCAGTTCTTC
CASSPQEISYNEQFF
>TRBJ2-7|TRBV6-6|.|TRBD1
TGTGCCAGCAGTTCAATCCGGGACAGGATCTCCTACGAGCAGTACTTC
CASSSIRDRISYEQYF
>TRBJ2-1|TRBV29-1|.|.
TGCAGCGGGACAGAGCTCTGGGGTGAGCAGTTCTTC
CSGTELWGEQFF
>TRBJ2-5|TRBV6-5|once|TRBD1
TGTGCCAGCAGTGCCAGACAGGGTGGTGAGACCCAGTACTTC
CASSARQGGETQYF
>TRBJ2-7|TRBV7-6|.|.
TGTGCCAGCAGCTATGCGGCCTACGAGCAGTACTTC
CASSYAAYEQYF
>TRBJ2-1|TRBV29-1|.|TRBD2
TGCAGCGTTTTTCTAGCGGGGGTACCCCCAAGCTCCTACAATGAGCAGTTCTTC
CSVFLAGVPPSSYNEQFF
>TRBJ2-1|TRBV27|once|TRBD2
TGTGCCAGCAGTTCCGGGACTAGCGGGATGGAGCAGTTCTTC
CASSSGTSGMEQFF
>TRBJ2-7|TRBV6-1|.|TRBD2
TGTGCCAGCCACGGCGGGAGCTCCTACGAGCAGTACTTC
CASHGGSSYEQYF
>TRBJ2-7|TRBV7-9|.|.
TGTGCCAGCAGCCCAGGCACGAACGAGCAGTACTTC
CASSPGTNEQYF
>TRBJ2-1|TRBV5-6|.|TRBD1
TGTGCCAGCAGCTTGGGGACAGGGGGCAGATACAATGAGCAGTTCTTC
CASSLGTGGRYNEQFF
>TRBJ2-7|TRBV27|.|TRBD2
TGTGCCAGCAGTTATGCTAGCGGGAGCTACGAGCAGTACTTC
CASSYASGSYEQYF
>TRBJ2-7|TRBV27|.|.
TGTGCCAGCAGTTTATCTCTTGGGAGCTTAACCTACGAGCAGTACTTC
CASSLSLGSLTYEQYF
>TRBJ1-3|TRBV6-1|.|.
TGTGCCAGCAGTGAACCACAGCGCCCGAGCTCTGGAAACACCATATATTTT
CASSEPQRPSSGNTIYF
>TRBJ1-4|TRBV4-1|.|.
TGCGCCAGCAGCCAAGAGTCGGTCCGGGGGCCCACCCCTAATGAAAAACTGTTTTTT
CASSQESVRGPTPNEKLFF
>TRBJ1-5|TRBV28|.|.
TGTGCCAGCAGCCTTGATCAGCCCCAGCATTTT
CASSLDQPQHF
>TRBJ2-7|TRBV28|.|TRBD1
TGTGCCAGCAGTCCGACAGGGGGCCCCTACGAGCAGTACTTC
CASSPTGGPYEQYF
>TRBJ1-4|TRBV9|.|.
TGTGCCAGCAGCACACAAGGGGGGCTCAATGAAAAACTGTTTTTT
CASSTQGGLNEKLFF
>TRBJ2-2|TRBV29-1|.|TRBD2
TGCAGCGTCCTAAGGACTAGCGGGAGGGCCGGGTACACCGGGGAGCTGTTTTTT
CSVLRTSGRAGYTGELFF
>TRBJ1-2|TRBV11-2|.|.
TGTGCCAGCAGCTCCCCCTCTTCTCTGGACTATGGCTACACCTTC
CASSSPSSLDYGYTF
>TRBJ2-7|TRBV27|.|.
TGTGCCAGCAGTTTAGGGAACGAGCAGTACTTC
CASSLGNEQYF
>TRBJ2-2|TRBV11-2|.|.
TGTGCCAGCAGCTCCCTTTGGGGCCCCATGGCCGGGGAGCTGTTTTTT
CASSSLWGPMAGELFF
>TRBJ2-3|TRBV27|.|.
TGTGCCAGCAGTTCCCTGCCAGCGGGCCACACAGATACGCAGTATTTT
CASSSLPAGHTDTQYF
>TRBJ1-5|TRBV6-6|.|.
TGTGCCAGCAGTTACAAACAGGGAGGCAATCAGCCCCAGCATTTT
CASSYKQGGNQPQHF
>TRBJ2-1|TRBV29-1|.|.
TGCAGCGTTGAAGATCAGGTTCGCCATGAGCAGTTCTTC
CSVEDQVRHEQFF
>TRBJ1-4|TRBV6-5|.|TRBD1
TGTGCCAGCAGTTACTTACAGGGGCGTCGGGAAAAACTGTTTTTT
CASSYLQGRREKLFF
>TRBJ2-1|TRBV5-6|few|TRBD1
TGTGCCAGCAGCTTGGGGACAGGGCTAAGTGAGCAGTTCTTC
CASSLGTGLSEQFF
>TRBJ1-2|TRBV7-9|.|.
TGTGCCAGCAGCTTAGGTGAAGGGGCGAATGGCTACACCTTC
CASSLGEGANGYTF
>TRBJ2-7|TRBV7-9|once|.
TGTGCCAGCAGCTCCAATTACGAGCAGTACTTC
CASSSNYEQYF
>TRBJ1-1|TRBV29-1|.|.
TGCAGCGTTACCACGGGGAGGGCTGAAGCTTTCTTT
CSVTTGRAEAFF
>TRBJ2-1|TRBV4-1|.|TRBD2
TGCGCCAGCAGCCTGGGACTAGCGGGGTACAATGAGCAGTTCTTC
CASSLGLAGYNEQFF
>TRBJ1-5|TRBV15|large|.
TGTGCCACCAGCAGTCCGGGGCTTTTAGGGAGCAATCAGCCCCAGCATTTT
CATSSPGLLGSNQPQHF
>TRBJ2-7|TRBV28|.|.
TGTGCCAGCAGTTTATCCCCGGGGCCCTACGAGCAGTACTTC
CASSLSPGPYEQYF
>TRBJ2-7|TRBV11-2|.|TRBD2
TGTGCCAGCAGCTCCGACGGGAGGTACTCCTACGAGCAGTACTTC
CASSSDGRYSYEQYF
>TRBJ2-1|TRBV27|once|TRBD2
TGTGCCAGCAGTCCCATTAGCGGGAGGAGCTCCTACAATGAGCAGTTCTTC
CASSPISGRSSYNEQFF
>TRBJ2-3|TRBV5-1|.|TRBD2
TGCGCCAGCAGCACATCCCTAGCGGGAGTCACAGATACGCAGTATTTT
CASSTSLAGVTDTQYF
>TRBJ2-1|TRBV7-9|.|TRBD1
TGTGCCAGCAGCTTCCGGACAGGGAACTACAATGAGCAGTTCTTC
CASSFRTGNYNEQFF
>TRBJ1-4|TRBV7-8|.|.
TGTGCCAGCAGCCCGTCCGGACAAATGAAAATAAGTTTT
CASSPSGQMKISF
>TRBJ1-1|TRBV7-9|.|.
TGTGCCAGCAGCTTATACAGGCTTGAAGCTTTCTTT
CASSLYRLEAFF
>TRBJ2-1|TRBV4-1|.|.
TGCGCCAGCAGCCAAAATGAAGGCGGTTCGATTCTGGATGAGCAGTTCTTC
CASSQNEGGSILDEQFF